The 20 T cell receptor beta chains below all came from one sample that was sequenced in a study of CD8 T cells in Susac syndrome. After extraction with the RNeasy kit, 0.5 to 1 ug of the RNA was reverse transcribed using random hexamers. MiXCR, run by TCRdb on the immunoSEQ multiplex PCR reads, gives a single entry per CDR3 protein. This sample has approximately 150,000 distinct CDR3 sequences, with roughly 94% found just once. Sequencing input: CD4+ T cells from PBMCs. The receptors come from a human donor in good health.

The J gene is TRBJ2-4, the V gene TRBV20-1; perhaps TRBD1 as D (6 bases). The CDR3 consists of 13 residues. The germline CDR1 and CDR2 sequences are DFQATT and SNEGSKA (reference sequence). V was shortened by 3 bases and J by 10 bases, with 16 bases between the two germline ends. The CDR3 coding sequence is TGCAGTGCTAGCATCCCAGGGGTTGGTATTCAGTACTTC. Translating it yields CSASIPGVGIQYF.

The chain links TRBV20-1 to TRBJ2-3; 8 positions agree with TRBD1. The CDR3 consists of 15 residues. V lost 1 base, J lost 6 bases, and 9 bases stayed unmatched. CDR1 DFQATT and CDR2 SNEGSKA come from the germline V gene (reference sequence). The chain's CDR3 is CSARVGAGGFDTQYF. Written as DNA, the CDR3 is TGCAGTGCTAGAGTCGGGGCAGGGGGCTTCGATACGCAGTATTTT.

The chain employs TRBV7-6 and TRBJ2-2; D possibly corresponds to TRBD2 (5 bases). This CDR3 has 15 residues. V gave up 5 bases and J gave up 9 bases, with 19 bases separating them. Germline-derived CDR1 and CDR2 are SGHVS and FNYEAQ. CDR3 region: CASSLVREHSRELFF. The CDR3 region has the DNA TGTGCCAGCAGCCTGGTTAGGGAGCATTCAAGGGAGCTGTTTTTT.

This clonotype was observed once. The genes are TRBV5-4 and TRBJ2-7; 7 nucleotides match TRBD2. Per the germline V gene, CDR1 is SGHNT and CDR2 is YYREEE (reference sequence). Trimming took 0 bases from V and 5 from J; bases not matched to a gene: 5. This CDR3 is built from 14 residues. Written as DNA, the CDR3 is TGTGCCAGCAGCTTGGCGACTAGCACGAACGAGCAGTACTTC. This gives the protein CASSLATSTNEQYF.

The chain links TRBV20-1 to TRBJ2-3; D may be TRBD2 (6 bases). Looked up from germline, CDR1 is DFQATT and CDR2 is SNEGSKA (reference sequence). The V end was cut by 6 bases, the J end by 4 bases, with 26 bases between. The length of the CDR3 is 17 residues. As DNA, the CDR3 is TGCAGTGCCGCCTCCGCCGACTGGCGGGAAAGCGCAGATACGCAGTATTTT. Translating gives CSAASADWRESADTQYF.

The table lists this clonotype with a few counts. The chain recombines TRBV27 with TRBJ2-7; D is unclear. Trimming shortened V by 3 bases and J by 3 bases, and 9 bases separated the two germline ends. The CDR3 runs to 13 residues. CDR1 is MNHEY and CDR2 is SMNVEV in the germline V gene (reference sequence). This CDR3 is CASSFSGSYEQYF. For the CDR3, the DNA is TGTGCCAGCAGTTTTTCCGGTAGCTACGAGCAGTACTTC.

This clonotype is a singleton in its sample. The chain combines TRBV9 with TRBJ2-3; 8 bases line up with TRBD2. CDR1 and CDR2 (germline): SGDLS, YYNGEE. The V segment lost 4 bases and the J segment 1 base; nucleotides outside the gene matches: 2. The CDR3 is 14 residues long. CDR3 DNA: TGTGCCAGCAGCCGGACTAGCCGCACAGATACGCAGTATTTT. Protein sequence: CASSRTSRTDTQYF.

This chain connects TRBV12-3 or TRBV12-4 to TRBJ2-1; TRBD2 agrees at 7 bases. J was trimmed by 5 bases and V by 8 bases; bases with no gene match: 6. The CDR3 covers 13 residues. The CDR3 DNA is TGTGCCAGCCAGCGGGGAGGGGACAATGAGCAGTTCTTC. Its translation is CASQRGGDNEQFF.

This clonotype has just one count. The chain employs TRBV12-3 or TRBV12-4 and TRBJ2-7, with D tentatively TRBD2 (6 bases). Between the trimmed V and J ends, which lost 8 bases and 6 bases, there was a span of 29 bases. The CDR3 consists of 17 residues. The CDR3: CASAGRSPGLPPGEQYF. CDR3 bases: TGTGCCAGCGCAGGGCGATCCCCGGGACTCCCCCCCGGCGAGCAGTACTTC.

V gene TRBV5-4 combines with J gene TRBJ1-1; tentative D call: TRBD1 (6 bases). Trimming left V 0 bases short and J 6 bases short, with 15 bases between. CDR1 is SGHNT and CDR2 is YYREEE in the germline V gene (reference sequence). The CDR3 consists of 15 residues. DNA of the CDR3: TGTGCCAGCAGCTTGGGAGCCAGGGGACGGGCTGAAGCTTTCTTT. It yields the protein CASSLGARGRAEAFF.

The chain couples TRBV12-3 or TRBV12-4 to TRBJ2-7; TRBD1 aligns across 9 bases. This CDR3 spans 13 amino acids. V was pared by 7 bases and J by 2 bases, with 3 bases of the junction left unmatched. CDR3 DNA: TGTGCCAGCACCACAGGGGGCCCCTACGAGCAGTACTTC. Residues: CASTTGGPYEQYF.

V gene TRBV12-3 or TRBV12-4 combines with J gene TRBJ1-5; 11 bases align to TRBD1. The CDR3 sequence is 15 residues long. V shed 6 bases, J shed 2 bases, and the junction held 3 bases outside the gene matches. CDR3 sequence: CASSLGQGGNQPQHF. The CDR3 coding sequence is TGTGCCAGCAGCCTGGGACAGGGGGGCAATCAGCCCCAGCATTTT.

This chain connects TRBV20-1 to TRBJ2-7, with a tentative D call TRBD1 (7 bases). Germline-derived CDR1 and CDR2 are DFQATT and SNEGSKA (reference sequence). Trimming removed 3 bases from V and 2 bases from J, with 20 bases in between. The CDR3 is 16 amino acids. The CDR3 here is CSASDGGTDPTYEQYF. The CDR3 DNA sequence: TGCAGTGCTAGCGACGGAGGGACAGACCCTACCTACGAGCAGTACTTC.

The chain has TRBV7-9 and TRBJ2-3, with D perhaps matching TRBD1 (6 bases). There are 15 residues in the CDR3. Trimming took off 5 bases at V and 5 bases at J, with 17 bases between the two ends. The germline V gene encodes CDR1 SEHNR and CDR2 FQNEAQ (reference sequence). CDR3 loop: CASSPGGPRGDTQYF. DNA of the CDR3: TGTGCCAGCAGCCCTGGCGGACCCAGGGGAGATACGCAGTATTTT.

J is TRBJ2-7 and V is TRBV18; unclear D gene. The CDR3 spans 12 residues. V lost 4 bases, J lost 4 bases, and 8 bases lay in between. CDR1 is KGHSH, CDR2 LQKENI, per germline. CDR3 loop: CASSHLSYEQYF. CDR3 sequence (DNA): TGTGCCAGCTCACATTTATCGTACGAGCAGTACTTC.

The V call is TRBV24-1, the J call TRBJ2-5; maybe TRBD1 (6 bases). From germline, CDR1 is KGHDR and CDR2 SFDVKD. V was trimmed by 3 bases and J by 5 bases, leaving 9 bases between them. The CDR3 totals 13 residues. Here the CDR3 reads CATSDHRDETQYF. The CDR3 DNA sequence: TGTGCCACCAGTGATCACAGGGATGAGACCCAGTACTTC.

This chain links TRBV18 with TRBJ2-1; maybe TRBD1 (5 bases). The germline V gene encodes CDR1 KGHSH and CDR2 LQKENI. This CDR3 has 14 amino acids. V lost 0 bases, J lost 8 bases, and 11 bases lay in between. CDR3 DNA sequence: TGTGCCAGCTCACCACCAGGGGTCATTTATGAGCAGTTCTTC. Protein sequence: CASSPPGVIYEQFF.

V gene TRBV27 combines with J gene TRBJ2-5, with 11 bases that match TRBD2. Trimming at V came to 5 bases and at J to 1 base, leaving 3 bases not matched to a gene. Germline CDR1 MNHEY, CDR2 SMNVEV (reference sequence). The CDR3 is 15 amino acids. The chain's CDR3 is CASSELAGAQETQYF. The CDR3 nucleotides are TGTGCCAGCAGTGAACTAGCGGGAGCCCAAGAGACCCAGTACTTC.

The rearrangement links TRBV7-9 to TRBJ2-3; 10 bases are a match to TRBD2. The CDR3 runs to 14 residues. V shed 10 bases and J 0 bases; nucleotides not matched to a gene: 4. CDR1 SEHNR and CDR2 FQNEAQ come from the germline V gene (reference sequence). The CDR3 spells CAMGGLASTDTQYF. Written as DNA, the CDR3 is TGTGCCATGGGGGGACTAGCGAGCACAGATACGCAGTATTTT. Complete variable domain (other parts from reference TRBV7-9 and TRBJ2-3): DTGVSQNPRHKITKRGQNVTFRCDPISEHNRLYWYRQTLGQGPEFLTYFQNEAQLEKSRLLSDRFSAERPKGSFSTLEIQRTEQGDSAMYLCAMGGLASTDTQYFGPGTRLTVL.

This clonotype showed up just once. V gene TRBV5-1 combines with J gene TRBJ2-7; D gene ambiguous. Trimming took 0 bases from V and 12 from J, leaving 13 bases between them. There are 12 residues in the CDR3. The germline V gene encodes CDR1 SGHRS and CDR2 YFSETQ. The CDR3 loop is CASSLESGLGYF. The CDR3 DNA is TGCGCCAGCAGCTTGGAATCTGGGCTTGGGTACTTC.